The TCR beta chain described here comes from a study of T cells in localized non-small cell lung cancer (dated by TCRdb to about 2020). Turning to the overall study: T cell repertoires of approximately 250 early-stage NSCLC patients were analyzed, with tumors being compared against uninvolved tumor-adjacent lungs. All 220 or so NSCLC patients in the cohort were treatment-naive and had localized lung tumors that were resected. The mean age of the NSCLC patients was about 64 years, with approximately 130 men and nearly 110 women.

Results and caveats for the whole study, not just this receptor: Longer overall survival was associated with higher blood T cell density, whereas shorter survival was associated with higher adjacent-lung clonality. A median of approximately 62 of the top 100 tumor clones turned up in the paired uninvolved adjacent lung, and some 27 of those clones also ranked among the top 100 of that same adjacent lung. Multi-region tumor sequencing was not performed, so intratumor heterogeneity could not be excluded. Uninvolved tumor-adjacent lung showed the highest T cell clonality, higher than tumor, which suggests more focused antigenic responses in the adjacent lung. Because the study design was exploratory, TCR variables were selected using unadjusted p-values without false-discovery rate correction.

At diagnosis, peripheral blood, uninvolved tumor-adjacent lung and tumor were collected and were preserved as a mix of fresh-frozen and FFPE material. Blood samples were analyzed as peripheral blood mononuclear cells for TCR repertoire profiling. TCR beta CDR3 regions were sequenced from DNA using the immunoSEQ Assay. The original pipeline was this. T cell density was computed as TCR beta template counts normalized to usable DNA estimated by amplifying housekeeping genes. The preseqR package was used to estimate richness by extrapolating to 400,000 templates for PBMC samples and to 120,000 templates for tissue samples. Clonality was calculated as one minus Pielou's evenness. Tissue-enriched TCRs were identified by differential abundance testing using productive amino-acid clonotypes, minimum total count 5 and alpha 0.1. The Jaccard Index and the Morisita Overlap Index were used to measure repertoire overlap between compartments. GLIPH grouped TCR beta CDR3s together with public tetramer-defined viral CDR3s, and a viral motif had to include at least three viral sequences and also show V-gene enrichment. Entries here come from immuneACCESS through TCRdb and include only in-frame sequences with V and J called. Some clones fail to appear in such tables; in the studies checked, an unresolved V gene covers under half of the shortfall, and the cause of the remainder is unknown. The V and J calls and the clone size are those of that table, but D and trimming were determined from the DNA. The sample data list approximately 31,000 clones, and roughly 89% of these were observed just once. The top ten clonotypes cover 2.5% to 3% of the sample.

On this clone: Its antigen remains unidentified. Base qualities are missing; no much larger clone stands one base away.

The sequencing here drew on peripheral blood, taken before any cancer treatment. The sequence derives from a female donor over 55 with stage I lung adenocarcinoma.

The nucleotide sequence reads TGTGCCTGGAGAGGGGGGGCAGATACGCAGTATTTT. Its product reads: CAWRGGADTQYF. The rearranged chain carries TRBV30 and TRBJ2-3, with a weak D call of TRBD2 (7 bases match). Reading from cysteine to phenylalanine, the CDR3 counts 12 amino acids. CDR3 DNA is the only sequence kept; it has 36 bases, read in frame from the first base. V lost 3 bases and J lost 4 bases; the stretch between them is 8 bases long. CDR1 and CDR2 (GTSNPN, SVGIG) derive from the germline V gene (reference sequence).